This TCR beta chain was recorded in a study of blood T cells in healthy people across ages. In the study overall: Template switching picked up about one barcoded beta molecule for each two T cells.

A second PCR of about 6 to 12 cycles used a sample-barcoded 5' primer and a J-beta primer mix. TCRdb used MiXCR to reprocess the 5' RACE reads, holding one entry per CDR3 protein. The sample shows over 700,000 distinct CDR3 sequences, approximately 25% of them seen only once. CDR1 SGHVS and CDR2 FQNEAQ come from the germline V gene. The CDR3 is 14 residues long. J gave up 4 bases and V 4 bases, and 6 bases lay outside the gene matches. The same sample was also studied in work on T cells of mothers and their children. In that study: Samples came from a few healthy Caucasian mothers and their six children.

The chain recombines TRBV7-8 with TRBJ2-5; TRBD2 matches at 7 bases. This TCR came from a boy aged 5-17 years in good health. The sequencing input was blood. In DNA, the CDR3 is TGTGCCAGCAGCTCCGGGGAGGGTGGAGAGACCCAGTACTTC. Translated: CASSSGEGGETQYF.